What follows are 2 T cell receptor beta chains derived from one specimen sequenced in a study of blood T cell repertoires in COVID-19 (dated by TCRdb to 2018 to 2021). Receptor libraries were prepared by the immunoSEQ multiplex PCR assay. TCRdb holds this immuneACCESS table with in-frame rearrangements only. Some clones are missing; in checked studies, unresolved V genes explain under half, and the rest has no known cause. Across this sample there are around 300,000 clones, with 88% seen only once. Around 2.9% of the sample lies in the top ten. Sequences were obtained from PBMCs or T cells enriched from blood (not recorded which). These receptor sequences come from a woman in her forties or fifties who had recovered from COVID-19.

For this clone: The junction shows a germline mismatch at one end, possibly a read error. The rearrangement joins TRBV28 to TRBJ2-1; no reliable D call. Germline V lookup: CDR1 MDHEN, CDR2 SYDVKM. This CDR3 comprises 14 residues. The CDR3: CASSFGRRLNEQFF. CDR3 nucleotides: TGCGCCAGCAGTTTCGGCCGGCGGCTCAATGAGCAGTTCTTC.

This chain uses TRBV7-3 with TRBJ1-1; D is unresolved. V was shortened by 3 bases and J by 5 bases, with 10 bases between the two germline ends. The CDR3 runs 13 residues. Germline CDR1 reads SGHTA; CDR2 reads FQGTGA. The CDR3 protein is CASSLLTGTEAFF. Here the CDR3 DNA reads TGTGCCAGCAGCTTGTTAACCGGGACTGAAGCTTTCTTT. The full variable domain, completed using reference TRBV7-3 and TRBJ1-1, is GAGVSQTPSNKVTEKGKYVELRCDPISGHTALYWYRQSLGQGPEFLIYFQGTGAADDSGLPNDRFFAVRPEGSVSTLKIQRTERGDSAVYLCASSLLTGTEAFFGQGTRLTVV.